These 18 T cell receptor beta chains were all obtained from the same sample, sequenced in a study of blood T cell repertoires in COVID-19. Assay: immunoSEQ multiplex PCR; the TCRdb copy retains only in-frame clones and omits some. The sample has approximately 450,000 clones, roughly nine tenths seen once. The sample consisted of PBMCs or T cells enriched from blood (not recorded which). Receptors were obtained from a man aged 30 to 39 who had recovered from COVID-19.

The chain has TRBV30 and TRBJ2-7, with D maybe TRBD2 (5 bases). The length of the CDR3 is 14 residues. From germline, CDR1 is GTSNPN and CDR2 SVGIG (reference sequence). V was trimmed by 1 base and J by 7 bases, leaving 17 bases between them. DNA of the CDR3: TGTGCCTGGAGTGGAGGGTGGGCCGTTTGGGAGCAGTACTTC. It specifies CAWSGGWAVWEQYF.

CDR3 sequence: CASSSQTGGNTEAFF. CDR3 nucleotides: TGTGCCAGCTCGTCTCAGACAGGGGGCAACACTGAAGCTTTCTTT. The rearrangement uses TRBV18 and TRBJ1-1, with 10 bases that match TRBD1. Germline V gives CDR1 KGHSH, CDR2 LQKENI. The trim removed 6 bases at V and 2 bases at J, leaving 6 bases unmatched. The CDR3 loop spans 15 amino acids.

The chain uses TRBV3-1 (or the pseudogene TRBV3-2) and TRBJ1-2, with D uncertain. Deletions cut 0 bases from V and 3 bases from J, with 11 bases between. Germline V gene sequence: CDR1 LGHDT, CDR2 YNNKEL (reference sequence). The CDR3 has 15 amino acids. As DNA, the CDR3 is TGTGCCAGCAGCCAAGAGGAAGGTAGCGACTATGGCTACACCTTC. Translation: CASSQEEGSDYGYTF.

This chain joins TRBV19 and TRBJ1-5, with a weak D call TRBD1 (5 bases). In germline, CDR1 is LNHDA, CDR2 SQIVND (reference sequence). Trimming shortened V by 6 bases and J by 5 bases, and 20 bases separated the two germline ends. The CDR3 spans 16 residues. CDR3: CASSSGGVGGYQPQHF. The DNA of the CDR3 is TGTGCCAGTAGCTCAGGAGGGGTAGGAGGCTATCAGCCCCAGCATTTT.

This chain's CDR3 is CASSSHQEQYF. CDR3 nucleotide sequence: TGCGCCAGCAGCTCACACCAGGAGCAGTACTTC. This chain connects TRBV5-1 to TRBJ2-7; no clear D. CDR1 is SGHRS and CDR2 is YFSETQ in the germline V gene. V gave up 3 bases and J gave up 7 bases, with 8 bases separating them. The CDR3 is 11 residues long.

J is TRBJ1-2 and V is TRBV5-6; 10 bases fit TRBD1. The CDR3 length is 14 residues. After removal of 4 bases from V and 11 bases from J, the junction contained 11 bases not matched to a gene. CDR1 is SGHDT, CDR2 YYEEEE, per germline. The CDR3 loop is CASSRQGAEVGYTF. The CDR3 DNA reads TGTGCCAGCAGCCGACAGGGGGCGGAAGTTGGGTACACCTTC.

This rearrangement joins TRBV19 to TRBJ1-5; perhaps TRBD1 as D (5 bases). This CDR3 comprises 18 residues. Germline assignment: CDR1 LNHDA and CDR2 SQIVND (reference sequence). V was clipped by 7 bases and J by 2 bases, with 24 bases between them. The CDR3, as DNA: TGTGCCAGTACTAGACAGTCTGGGATGGGATACGGCAATCAGCCCCAGCATTTT. Its translation is CASTRQSGMGYGNQPQHF.

The count of this clone is one. The V and J genes are TRBV28 and TRBJ1-5; 7 bases match TRBD1. The trim removed 3 bases at V and 6 bases at J, leaving 8 bases unmatched. Germline-derived CDR1 and CDR2 are MDHEN and SYDVKM. This CDR3 contains 15 residues. CDR3 coding DNA: TGTGCCAGCAGTTTTCGGCAGGGGGTTGGTCAGCCCCAGCATTTT. Its protein is CASSFRQGVGQPQHF.

This rearrangement joins TRBV20-1 to TRBJ2-1; 9 positions agree with TRBD2. CDR3 length equals 15 residues. J was trimmed by 10 bases and V by 3 bases; bases with no gene match: 13. CDR1 is DFQATT and CDR2 is SNEGSKA in the germline V gene (reference sequence). CDR3 amino acids: CSASLDSGRAREQFF. The CDR3 nucleotides read TGCAGTGCTAGTTTGGATAGCGGGAGAGCGAGGGAGCAGTTCTTC.

This chain connects TRBV13 to TRBJ2-5; 8 nucleotides line up with TRBD1. V trimming: 5 bases; J trimming: 2 bases; junction bases outside the gene matches: 4. Germline values: CDR1 PRHDT, CDR2 FYEKMQ (reference sequence). This CDR3 region has 14 residues. The CDR3 is CASSRRQGQETQYF. As DNA, the CDR3 is TGTGCCAGCAGCAGAAGACAGGGGCAAGAGACCCAGTACTTC.

The CDR3 reads CASSIRRGGGSSYEQYF. CDR3 nucleotide sequence: TGTGCCAGTAGTATCCGCCGGGGGGGCGGTTCCTCCTACGAGCAGTACTTC. V is TRBV19 and J is TRBJ2-7; TRBD2 matches 8 bases. V was pared by 3 bases and J by 0 bases, with 10 bases of the junction left unmatched. Germline-derived CDR1 and CDR2 are LNHDA and SQIVND (reference sequence). CDR3 size: 17 residues.

The chain carries TRBV3-1 (or the pseudogene TRBV3-2) and TRBJ1-1; a possible D gene is TRBD1 (5 bases). Per germline, CDR1 LGHDT and CDR2 YNNKEL (reference sequence). V dropped 6 bases and J dropped 5 bases, with 25 bases sitting between them. The CDR3 is 17 amino acids. The chain's CDR3 is CASSSASRGREETEAFF. The CDR3 nucleotides are TGTGCCAGCAGTTCTGCTAGTCGTGGCAGGGAAGAAACTGAAGCTTTCTTT.

This clone was seen only once. This chain uses TRBV14 with TRBJ2-1; TRBD2 might be the D (7 bases). Trimming left V 5 bases short and J 6 bases short, with 20 bases between. This CDR3 contains 16 residues. Germline lookup yields CDR1 SGHDN and CDR2 FVKESK. DNA of the CDR3: TGTGCCAGCAGCGGATTGGCGGGAGAGGACAGCAATGAGCAGTTCTTC. As protein: CASSGLAGEDSNEQFF.

The rearrangement joins TRBV4-1 to TRBJ2-7; no clear D. Germline V gene sequence: CDR1 MGHRA, CDR2 YSYEKL. V was cut by 2 bases and J by 6 bases, with 17 bases left in between. The CDR3 runs to 15 residues. CDR3: CASSQSGPPAGEQYF. CDR3 DNA: TGCGCCAGCAGCCAATCCGGCCCCCCTGCAGGCGAGCAGTACTTC.

This chain links TRBV2 with TRBJ1-5; D uncertain. CDR1 SNHLY and CDR2 FYNNEI come from the germline V gene. Trimming removed 4 bases from V and 1 base from J, with 8 bases in between. The CDR3 runs 14 residues. Here the CDR3 reads CASSGGQSNQPQHF. As DNA, the CDR3 is TGTGCCAGCAGTGGCGGTCAAAGCAATCAGCCCCAGCATTTT.

The chain combines TRBV19 with TRBJ2-7; D is unresolved. V lost 4 bases and J lost 6, with 13 bases in between. The CDR3 runs 13 residues. CDR1 LNHDA and CDR2 SQIVND come from the germline V gene (reference sequence). The CDR3 nucleotides read TGTGCCAGTAGTACGTCCGCCTTCGGCGAGCAGTACTTC. Its translation is CASSTSAFGEQYF.

Written as DNA, the CDR3 is TGTGCCTGGAGTGTCGGCGGGCCTACAGATACGCAGTATTTT. Its protein is CAWSVGGPTDTQYF. The chain is built from TRBV30 and TRBJ2-3; D perhaps matches TRBD2 (5 bases). CDR1 and CDR2 from the germline V gene are GTSNPN and SVGIG (reference sequence). Trimming left V 0 bases short and J 3 bases short, with 10 bases between. The CDR3 contains 14 residues.

The CDR3 reads CASSQTGLAGVDTQYF. CDR3 sequence (DNA): TGCGCCAGCAGCCAAACCGGACTAGCGGGAGTGGATACGCAGTATTTT. This chain links TRBV4-1 with TRBJ2-3, with TRBD2 matching 13 bases. CDR3 length equals 16 residues. Unmatched junction bases numbered 5, after V lost 2 bases and J lost 6 bases. Germline-derived CDR1 and CDR2 are MGHRA and YSYEKL.